The clone carrying this TCR beta chain has more than one count but fewer than ten. Antigen unknown. This sample is drawn from a study of CD8 T cells in ankylosing spondylitis. Whole-study results and caveats: Seemingly distinctive of ankylosing spondylitis blood was a TCR beta motif formed by eight highly homologous variants. There was reportedly significant enrichment of clones that were disease-linked in matched ankylosing spondylitis synovial fluid.

The J segment lost 8 bases and the V segment lost 6 bases, leaving 7 bases of the junction unmatched. This CDR3 is built from 14 residues. CDR1 and CDR2 from the germline V gene are MNHNS and SASEGT. Quantitative 5'-RACE with molecular barcodes was used to make the TCR beta libraries. TCRdb re-called the 5' RACE reads through MiXCR, storing one row per CDR3 protein. The sample lists hundreds of thousands of distinct CDR3 sequences; over 9.5% were seen once. The sequenced sample was blood, either unsorted or a sorted T cell fraction (not recorded which). The clonotype was recovered from a male donor with ankylosing spondylitis. V usage is TRBV6-1 and J usage is TRBJ1-6; 7 positions match TRBD1. The CDR3 DNA reads TGTGCCAGCAGGCCAGGGGGTGAGGATTCACCCCTCCACTTT. This encodes CASRPGGEDSPLHF.